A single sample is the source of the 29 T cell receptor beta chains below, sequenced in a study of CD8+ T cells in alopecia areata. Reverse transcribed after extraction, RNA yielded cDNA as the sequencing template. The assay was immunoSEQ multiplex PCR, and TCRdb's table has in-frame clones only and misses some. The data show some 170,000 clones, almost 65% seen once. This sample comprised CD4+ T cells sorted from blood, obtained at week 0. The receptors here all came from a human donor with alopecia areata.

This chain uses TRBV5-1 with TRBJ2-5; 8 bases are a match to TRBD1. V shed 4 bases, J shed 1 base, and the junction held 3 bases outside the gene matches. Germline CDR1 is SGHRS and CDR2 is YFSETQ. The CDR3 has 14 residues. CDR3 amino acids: CASSPTGAQETQYF. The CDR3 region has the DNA TGCGCCAGCAGCCCGACAGGGGCCCAAGAGACCCAGTACTTC. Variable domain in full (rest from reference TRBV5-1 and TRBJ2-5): KAGVTQTPRYLIKTRGQQVTLSCSPISGHRSVSWYQQTPGQGLQFLFEYFSETQRNKGNFPGRFSGRQFSNSRSEMNVSTLELGDSALYLCASSPTGAQETQYFGPGTRLLVL.

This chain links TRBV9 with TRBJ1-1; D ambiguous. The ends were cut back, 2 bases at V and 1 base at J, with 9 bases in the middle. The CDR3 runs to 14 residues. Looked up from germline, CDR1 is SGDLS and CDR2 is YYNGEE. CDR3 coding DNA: TGTGCCAGCAGCGTTGTGCCTGGGAACACTGAAGCTTTCTTT. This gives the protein CASSVVPGNTEAFF.

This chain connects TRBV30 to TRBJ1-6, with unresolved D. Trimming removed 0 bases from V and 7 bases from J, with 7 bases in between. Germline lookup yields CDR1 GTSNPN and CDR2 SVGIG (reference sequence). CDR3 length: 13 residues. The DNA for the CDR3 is TGTGCCTGGAGTGTAGGGAGAAATTCACCCCTCCACTTT. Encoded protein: CAWSVGRNSPLHF. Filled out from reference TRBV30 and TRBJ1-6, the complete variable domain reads SQTIHQWPATLVQPVGSPLSLECTVEGTSNPNLYWYRQAAGRGLQLLFYSVGIGQISSEVPQNLSASRPQDRQFILSSKKLLLSDSGFYLCAWSVGRNSPLHFGNGTRLTVT.

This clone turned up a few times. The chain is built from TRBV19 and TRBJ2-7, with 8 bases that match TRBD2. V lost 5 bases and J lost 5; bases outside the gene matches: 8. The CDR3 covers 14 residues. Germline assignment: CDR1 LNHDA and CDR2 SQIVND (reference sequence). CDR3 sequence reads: CASSHQRGIHEQYF. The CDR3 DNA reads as TGTGCCAGTAGTCATCAGCGGGGGATCCACGAGCAGTACTTC.

The CDR3 protein is CASSALAGSYNEQFF. The DNA for the CDR3 is TGTGCCAGCAGCGCACTAGCGGGTTCCTACAATGAGCAGTTCTTC. The V gene is TRBV7-2, the J gene TRBJ2-1, with 9 bases aligning to TRBD2. CDR3 length: 15 residues. V dropped 5 bases and J dropped 1; count of bases not matched to a gene: 3. Per the germline V gene, CDR1 is SGHTA and CDR2 is FQGNSA.

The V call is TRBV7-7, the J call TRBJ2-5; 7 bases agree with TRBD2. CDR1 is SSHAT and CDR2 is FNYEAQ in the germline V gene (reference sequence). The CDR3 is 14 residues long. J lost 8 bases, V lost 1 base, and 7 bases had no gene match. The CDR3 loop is CASSLGGTTFTQYF. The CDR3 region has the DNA TGTGCCAGCAGCTTAGGAGGGACTACTTTTACCCAGTACTTC. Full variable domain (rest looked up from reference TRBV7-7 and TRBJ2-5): GAGVSQSPRYKVTKRGQDVTLRCDPISSHATLYWYQQALGQGPEFLTYFNYEAQPDKSGLPSDRFSAERPEGSISTLTIQRTEQRDSAMYRCASSLGGTTFTQYFGPGTRLLVL.

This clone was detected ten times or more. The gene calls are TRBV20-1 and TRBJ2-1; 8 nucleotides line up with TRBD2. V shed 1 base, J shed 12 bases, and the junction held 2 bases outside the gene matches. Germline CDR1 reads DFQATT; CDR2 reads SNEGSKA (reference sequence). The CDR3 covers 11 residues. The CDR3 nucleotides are TGCAGTGCTAGAGGACTAGCGTTGCAGTTCTTC. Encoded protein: CSARGLALQFF.

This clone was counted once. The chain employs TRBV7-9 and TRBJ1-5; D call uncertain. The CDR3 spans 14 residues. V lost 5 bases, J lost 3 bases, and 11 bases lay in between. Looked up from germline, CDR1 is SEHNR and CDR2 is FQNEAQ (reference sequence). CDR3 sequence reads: CASSLAGANQPQHF. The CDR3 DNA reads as TGTGCCAGCAGCCTGGCGGGAGCCAATCAGCCCCAGCATTTT.

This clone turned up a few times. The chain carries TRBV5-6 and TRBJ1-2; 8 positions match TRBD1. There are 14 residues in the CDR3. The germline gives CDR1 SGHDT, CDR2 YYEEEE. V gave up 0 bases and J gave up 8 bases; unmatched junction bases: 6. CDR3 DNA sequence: TGTGCCAGCAGCTTGGGACAGGGGATGATCGGCTACACCTTC. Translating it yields CASSLGQGMIGYTF. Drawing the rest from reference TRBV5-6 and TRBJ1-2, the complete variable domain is DAGVTQSPTHLIKTRGQQVTLRCSPKSGHDTVSWYQQALGQGPQFIFQYYEEEERQRGNFPDRFSGHQFPNYSSELNVNALLLGDSALYLCASSLGQGMIGYTFGSGTRLTVV.

CDR3 DNA sequence: TGTGCCAGCAACCGGTGGGGACTCACAGATACGCAGTATTTT. This encodes CASNRWGLTDTQYF. The V call is TRBV9, the J call TRBJ2-3; TRBD2 might be the D (6 bases). The CDR3 has 14 amino acids. The ends were cut back, 6 bases at V and 2 bases at J, with 13 bases in the middle. Germline lookup yields CDR1 SGDLS and CDR2 YYNGEE.

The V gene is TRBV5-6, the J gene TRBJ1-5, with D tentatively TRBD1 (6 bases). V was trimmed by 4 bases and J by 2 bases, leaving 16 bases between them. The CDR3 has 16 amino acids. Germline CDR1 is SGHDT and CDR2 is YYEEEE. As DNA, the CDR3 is TGTGCCAGCAGCCCTCGTGGGGGCTTGGGCAATCAGCCCCAGCATTTT. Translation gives CASSPRGGLGNQPQHF.

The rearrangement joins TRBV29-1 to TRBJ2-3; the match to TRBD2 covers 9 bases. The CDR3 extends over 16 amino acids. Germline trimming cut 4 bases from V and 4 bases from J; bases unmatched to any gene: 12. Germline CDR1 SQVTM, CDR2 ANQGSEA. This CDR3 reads CSVVPMAGGVSDTQYF. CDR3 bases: TGCAGCGTTGTACCCATGGCGGGGGGGGTATCAGATACGCAGTATTTT.

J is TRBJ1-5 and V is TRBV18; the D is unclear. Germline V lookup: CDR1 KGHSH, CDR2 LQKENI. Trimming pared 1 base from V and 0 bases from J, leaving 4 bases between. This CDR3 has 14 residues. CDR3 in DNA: TGTGCCAGCTCACCACGAGATAGCAATCAGCCCCAGCATTTT. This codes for CASSPRDSNQPQHF.

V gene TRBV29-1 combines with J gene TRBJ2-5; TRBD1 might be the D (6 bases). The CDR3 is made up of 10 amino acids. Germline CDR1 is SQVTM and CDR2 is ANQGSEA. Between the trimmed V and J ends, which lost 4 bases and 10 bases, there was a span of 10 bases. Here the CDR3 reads CSVGEGVQYF. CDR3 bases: TGCAGCGTTGGTGAGGGGGTCCAGTACTTC.

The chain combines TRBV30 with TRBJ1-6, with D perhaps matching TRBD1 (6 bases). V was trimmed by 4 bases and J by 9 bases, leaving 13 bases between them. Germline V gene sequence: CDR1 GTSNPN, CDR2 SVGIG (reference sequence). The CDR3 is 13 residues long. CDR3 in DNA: TGTGCCTGGAAGGCAGGGGAGGGTTCACCCCTCCACTTT. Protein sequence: CAWKAGEGSPLHF.

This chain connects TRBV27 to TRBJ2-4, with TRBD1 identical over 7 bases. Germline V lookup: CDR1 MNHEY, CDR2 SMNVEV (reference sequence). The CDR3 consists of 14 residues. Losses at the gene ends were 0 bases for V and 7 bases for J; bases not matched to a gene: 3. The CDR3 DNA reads TGTGCCAGCAGTTTATCGATAGGGGGCAACATTCAGTACTTC. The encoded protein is CASSLSIGGNIQYF.

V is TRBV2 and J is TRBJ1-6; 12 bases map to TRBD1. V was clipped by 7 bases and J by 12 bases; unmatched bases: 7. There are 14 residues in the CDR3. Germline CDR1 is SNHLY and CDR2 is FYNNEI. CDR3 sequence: CASTTGTGGEPLHF. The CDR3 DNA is TGTGCCAGCACCACCGGGACAGGGGGCGAACCCCTCCACTTT.

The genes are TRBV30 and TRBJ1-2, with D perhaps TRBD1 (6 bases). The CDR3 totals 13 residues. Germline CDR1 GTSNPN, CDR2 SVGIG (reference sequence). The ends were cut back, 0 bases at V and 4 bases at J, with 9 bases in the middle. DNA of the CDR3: TGTGCCTGGAGTGTACAGGGAATCTATGGCTACACCTTC. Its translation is CAWSVQGIYGYTF.

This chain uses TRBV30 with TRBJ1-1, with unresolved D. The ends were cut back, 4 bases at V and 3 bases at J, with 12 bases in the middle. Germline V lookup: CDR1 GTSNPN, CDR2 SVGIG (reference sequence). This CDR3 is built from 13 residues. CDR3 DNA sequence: TGTGCCTGGATAGACCGTCGGGACACTGAAGCTTTCTTT. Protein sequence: CAWIDRRDTEAFF.

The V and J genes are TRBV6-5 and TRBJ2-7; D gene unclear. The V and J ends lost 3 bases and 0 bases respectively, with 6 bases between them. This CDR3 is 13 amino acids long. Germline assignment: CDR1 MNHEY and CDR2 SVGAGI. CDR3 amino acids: CASSYDNSYEQYF. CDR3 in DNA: TGTGCCAGCAGTTATGACAACTCCTACGAGCAGTACTTC.

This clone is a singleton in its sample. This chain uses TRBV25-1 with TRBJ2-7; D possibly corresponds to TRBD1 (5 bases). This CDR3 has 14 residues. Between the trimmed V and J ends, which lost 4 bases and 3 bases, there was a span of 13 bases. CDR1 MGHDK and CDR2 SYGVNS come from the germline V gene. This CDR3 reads CASSGAGQLYEQYF. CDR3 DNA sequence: TGTGCCAGCAGTGGGGCAGGGCAGCTCTACGAGCAGTACTTC.

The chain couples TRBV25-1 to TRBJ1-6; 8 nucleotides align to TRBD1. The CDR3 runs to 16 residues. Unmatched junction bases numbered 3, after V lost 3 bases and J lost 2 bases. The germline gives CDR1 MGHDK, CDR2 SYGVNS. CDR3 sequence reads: CASSEDRVAYNSPLHF. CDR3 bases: TGTGCCAGCAGTGAGGACAGGGTCGCCTATAATTCACCCCTCCACTTT.

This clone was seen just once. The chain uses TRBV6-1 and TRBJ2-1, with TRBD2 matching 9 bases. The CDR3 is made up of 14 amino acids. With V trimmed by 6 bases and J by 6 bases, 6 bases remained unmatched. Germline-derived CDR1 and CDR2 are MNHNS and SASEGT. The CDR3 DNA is TGTGCCAGCAGAATGGGACTAGCTTCCAATGAGCAGTTCTTC. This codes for CASRMGLASNEQFF.

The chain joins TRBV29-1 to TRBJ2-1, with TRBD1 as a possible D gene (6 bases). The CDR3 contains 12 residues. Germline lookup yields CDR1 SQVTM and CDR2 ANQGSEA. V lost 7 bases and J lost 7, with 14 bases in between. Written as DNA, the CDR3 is TGCAGCGCTGGACAGATAGGGAATGAGCAGTTCTTC. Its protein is CSAGQIGNEQFF.

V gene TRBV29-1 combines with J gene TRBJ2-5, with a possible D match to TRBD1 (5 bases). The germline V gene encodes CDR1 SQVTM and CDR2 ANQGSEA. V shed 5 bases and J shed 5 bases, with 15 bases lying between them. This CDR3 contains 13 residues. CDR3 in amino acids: CSVPGKGSETQYF. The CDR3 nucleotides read TGCAGCGTTCCAGGGAAGGGGTCGGAGACCCAGTACTTC.

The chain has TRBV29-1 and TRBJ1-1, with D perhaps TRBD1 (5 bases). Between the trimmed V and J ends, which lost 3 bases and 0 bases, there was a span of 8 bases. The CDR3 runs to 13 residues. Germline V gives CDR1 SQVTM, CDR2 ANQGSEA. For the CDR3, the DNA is TGCAGCGTTGAGTCAGGGCTGAACACTGAAGCTTTCTTT. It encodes CSVESGLNTEAFF.

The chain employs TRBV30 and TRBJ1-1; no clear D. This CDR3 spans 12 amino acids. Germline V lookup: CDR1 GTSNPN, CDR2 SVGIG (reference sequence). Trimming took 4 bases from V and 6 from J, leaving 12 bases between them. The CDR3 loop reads CAWTERWAEAFF. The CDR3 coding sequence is TGTGCCTGGACCGAGAGGTGGGCTGAAGCTTTCTTT. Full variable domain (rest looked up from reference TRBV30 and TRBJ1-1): SQTIHQWPATLVQPVGSPLSLECTVEGTSNPNLYWYRQAAGRGLQLLFYSVGIGQISSEVPQNLSASRPQDRQFILSSKKLLLSDSGFYLCAWTERWAEAFFGQGTRLTVV.

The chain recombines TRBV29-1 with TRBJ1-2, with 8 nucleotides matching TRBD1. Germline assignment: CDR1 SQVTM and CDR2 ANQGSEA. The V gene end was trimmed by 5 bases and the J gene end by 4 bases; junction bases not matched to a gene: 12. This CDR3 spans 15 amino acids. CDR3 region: CSVTRTGKSGYGYTF. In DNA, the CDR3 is TGCAGCGTTACCCGGACAGGGAAGTCAGGCTATGGCTACACCTTC.

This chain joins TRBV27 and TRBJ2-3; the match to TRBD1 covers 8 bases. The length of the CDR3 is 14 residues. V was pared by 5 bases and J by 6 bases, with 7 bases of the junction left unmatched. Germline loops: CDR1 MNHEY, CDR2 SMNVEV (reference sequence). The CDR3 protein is CASSPGTGVDTQYF. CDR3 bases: TGTGCCAGCAGTCCAGGGACAGGTGTCGATACGCAGTATTTT.